The clone carrying this TCR beta chain was counted many times. The entry originates in a study of spatial heterogeneity in lung cancer. Documented time point: sample taken at primary tumor resection. Whole RNA, isolated from tumor, nontumor lung or frozen PBMC, was sequenced without prior sorting. TCRdb independently ran MiXCR on the 5' RACE reads; one entry per CDR3 protein. The sample yields a few thousand distinct CDR3 sequences, 18% seen once. V was trimmed by 3 bases and J by 8 bases, leaving 8 bases between them. In germline, CDR1 is MNHEY, CDR2 SMNVEV (reference sequence). The CDR3 contains 13 residues.

This receptor was obtained from a male donor with early-stage non-small cell lung cancer. The chain links TRBV27 to TRBJ1-6; D possibly corresponds to TRBD1 (5 bases). The starting material was normal lung tissue next to the tumor, obtained at surgery. The CDR3 DNA sequence: TGTGCCAGCAGTTTCCAGGGTGATTCACCCCTCCACTTT. It specifies CASSFQGDSPLHF.